The 32 T cell receptor beta chains presented below share a single source sample, sequenced in a study of blood T cell repertoires in COVID-19. Method: immunoSEQ multiplex PCR; TCRdb's copy keeps in-frame clones and lacks some. The sample yields some 130,000 clones, about 72% seen once. Sequencing input: peripheral blood. Receptors were obtained from a man between 60 and 70 years old who had recovered from COVID-19.

The chain recombines TRBV6-2 or TRBV6-3 with TRBJ2-7; 12 positions match TRBD2. Germline assignment: CDR1 MNHEY and CDR2 SVGEGT. The trim removed 6 bases at V and 9 bases at J, leaving 12 bases unmatched. The CDR3 extends over 15 amino acids. CDR3: CASSRGLAGVRGQYF. CDR3 bases: TGTGCCAGCAGCCGGGGACTAGCGGGCGTCCGGGGGCAGTACTTC.

In this sample, this clone turned up a few times. V is TRBV5-1 and J is TRBJ1-1; tentative D call: TRBD1 (6 bases). The V and J ends lost 9 bases and 3 bases respectively, with 24 bases between them. The length of the CDR3 is 16 residues. CDR1 and CDR2 (germline): SGHRS, YFSETQ. This CDR3 reads CATRPWQGMWDTEAFF. In DNA, the CDR3 is TGCGCCACCCGTCCCTGGCAGGGGATGTGGGACACTGAAGCTTTCTTT.

The chain joins TRBV18 to TRBJ1-5, with 8 bases fitting TRBD1. The V gene end was trimmed by 2 bases and the J gene end by 7 bases; junction bases not matched to a gene: 4. CDR1 is KGHSH and CDR2 is LQKENI in the germline V gene. The CDR3 extends over 14 amino acids. The CDR3 here is CASSPSGGRQPQHF. In DNA, the CDR3 is TGTGCCAGCTCACCATCAGGGGGCCGGCAGCCCCAGCATTTT.

The chain carries TRBV6-1 and TRBJ2-3; 8 positions agree with TRBD1. CDR3 length: 16 amino acids. The V segment lost 4 bases and the J segment 0 bases; nucleotides outside the gene matches: 6. Germline V gene lookup returns CDR1 MNHNS and CDR2 SASEGT. CDR3 coding DNA: TGTGCCAGCAGTGGAGGGACAGGAGTTAGCACAGATACGCAGTATTTT. This codes for CASSGGTGVSTDTQYF.

V is TRBV18 and J is TRBJ2-3; TRBD1 might be the D (6 bases). V lost 0 bases and J lost 3, with 13 bases in between. CDR1 is KGHSH and CDR2 is LQKENI in the germline V gene. The CDR3 consists of 16 residues. CDR3 loop: CASSPPRRGSTDTQYF. CDR3 in DNA: TGTGCCAGCTCACCACCGCGCAGGGGAAGTACAGATACGCAGTATTTT.

The genes are TRBV28 and TRBJ1-4; TRBD1 might be the D (5 bases). V shed 1 base and J shed 8 bases, with 11 bases lying between them. Germline loops: CDR1 MDHEN, CDR2 SYDVKM. CDR3 length: 14 residues. The CDR3 DNA is TGTGCCAGCAGTTTATCTCTACAGGAGGAAAAACTGTTTTTT. Protein: CASSLSLQEEKLFF.

The chain combines TRBV6-1 with TRBJ2-1; maybe TRBD2 (7 bases). The CDR3 is 13 amino acids. V was clipped by 2 bases and J by 10 bases, with 12 bases between them. Per germline, CDR1 MNHNS and CDR2 SASEGT. The CDR3 bases are TGTGCCAGCAGTGAACGGTGGGGGGGCGAGCAGTTCTTC. It specifies CASSERWGGEQFF.

V and J are TRBV5-1 and TRBJ2-2, with D unresolved. The CDR3 length is 14 residues. From germline, CDR1 is SGHRS and CDR2 YFSETQ. Trimming left V 4 bases short and J 6 bases short, with 13 bases between. CDR3 loop: CASSPNAGPGELFF. CDR3 in DNA: TGCGCCAGCAGCCCGAACGCTGGCCCCGGGGAGCTGTTTTTT.

This clone occurred a few times. The V gene is TRBV4-3, the J gene TRBJ2-7; 7 bases line up with TRBD1. Trimming cost V 3 bases and J 1 base; bases outside gene matches: 9. The germline V gene has CDR1 LGHNA and CDR2 YSLEER. The CDR3 is made up of 16 amino acids. CDR3: CASSQEGTAGSYEQYF. The CDR3 coding sequence is TGCGCCAGCAGCCAGGAAGGGACAGCCGGGTCCTACGAGCAGTACTTC.

This sequence joins TRBV3-1 (or the pseudogene TRBV3-2) and TRBJ2-1, with 10 positions matching TRBD2. The V segment lost 1 base and the J segment 0 bases; nucleotides outside the gene matches: 6. Per the germline V gene, CDR1 is LGHDT and CDR2 is YNNKEL (reference sequence). The length of the CDR3 is 18 residues. CDR3 DNA: TGTGCCAGCAGCCAAGGGCTAGCGGGGGTCAGCTCCTACAATGAGCAGTTCTTC. It codes for CASSQGLAGVSSYNEQFF.

The rearrangement uses TRBV27 and TRBJ2-1; TRBD2 matches 14 bases. The CDR3 runs 15 residues. V dropped 4 bases and J dropped 7; count of bases not matched to a gene: 3. Germline loops: CDR1 MNHEY, CDR2 SMNVEV (reference sequence). The CDR3 nucleotides read TGTGCCAGCAGTTCGGGACTAGCGGGAGTAAATGAGCAGTTCTTC. It specifies CASSSGLAGVNEQFF.

The chain has TRBV5-5 and TRBJ1-2, with D perhaps matching TRBD1 (5 bases). V lost 0 bases to trimming and J lost 4 bases, with 13 bases between them. The CDR3 runs to 15 residues. CDR1 is SGHKS and CDR2 is YYEKEE in the germline V gene (reference sequence). The CDR3 sequence is CASSLAASGIYGYTF. The CDR3 DNA reads TGTGCCAGCAGCTTGGCGGCCTCAGGGATCTATGGCTACACCTTC.

J is TRBJ2-1 and V is TRBV2, with TRBD2 matching 9 bases. The CDR3 loop spans 18 amino acids. V dropped 2 bases and J dropped 4; count of bases not matched to a gene: 12. The germline gives CDR1 SNHLY, CDR2 FYNNEI. The CDR3 DNA reads as TGTGCCAGCAGTGAATGGGGGGGTCTAGCGGGAATATACAATGAGCAGTTCTTC. It translates to CASSEWGGLAGIYNEQFF.

This chain joins TRBV4-2 and TRBJ2-3, with 8 bases fitting TRBD2. This CDR3 spans 17 amino acids. J gave up 4 bases and V 0 bases, and 9 bases lay outside the gene matches. The V gene's germline CDR1 is LGHNA and CDR2 YNFKEQ. CDR3 in amino acids: CASSQDWVGGAADTQYF. In DNA form, the CDR3 reads TGTGCCAGCAGCCAAGATTGGGTCGGGGGGGCCGCAGATACGCAGTATTTT.

The V call is TRBV5-1, the J call TRBJ1-6; 9 nucleotides agree with TRBD1. CDR3 length: 14 amino acids. Per the germline V gene, CDR1 is SGHRS and CDR2 is YFSETQ. J lost 7 bases, V lost 2 bases, and 1 base had no gene match. The CDR3 DNA reads as TGCGCCAGCAGCTTCGGGACAGGGAATTCACCCCTCCACTTT. Amino acid sequence: CASSFGTGNSPLHF.

This chain uses TRBV28 with TRBJ1-4; D is unclear. CDR3 size: 12 residues. Trimming pared 8 bases from V and 7 bases from J, leaving 11 bases between. CDR1 is MDHEN and CDR2 is SYDVKM in the germline V gene. The CDR3 here is CASSRRVEKLFF. DNA for the CDR3: TGTGCCAGCTCCCGGAGGGTTGAAAAACTGTTTTTT.

V is TRBV18 and J is TRBJ2-4; TRBD1 agrees at 10 bases. Looked up from germline, CDR1 is KGHSH and CDR2 is LQKENI. The V gene end was trimmed by 3 bases and the J gene end by 8 bases; junction bases not matched to a gene: 10. The CDR3 runs 16 residues. For the CDR3, the DNA is TGTGCCAGCTCACCCAAAATAAAAGGACAGGGGGACATTCAGTACTTC. This encodes CASSPKIKGQGDIQYF.

The count of this clone is one. This rearrangement joins TRBV3-1 (or the pseudogene TRBV3-2) to TRBJ2-2; 12 bases are a match to TRBD1. Trimming at V came to 3 bases and at J to 7 bases, leaving 12 bases not matched to a gene. Per germline, CDR1 LGHDT and CDR2 YNNKEL (reference sequence). This CDR3 region has 18 residues. The CDR3 spells CASSHPPGQGAYIGELFF. The CDR3 coding sequence is TGTGCCAGCAGCCACCCACCGGGACAGGGGGCCTATATCGGGGAGCTGTTTTTT.

This clone was detected only once. The chain recombines TRBV7-2 with TRBJ2-3, with D perhaps TRBD1 (6 bases). Trimming shortened V by 3 bases and J by 7 bases, and 20 bases separated the two germline ends. Germline V gene data show CDR1 as SGHTA and CDR2 as FQGNSA. This CDR3 is built from 16 residues. CDR3 DNA sequence: TGTGCCAGCAGCTTTCAAACAGGGTTAAAAAAAAATACGCAGTATTTT. Amino acid sequence: CASSFQTGLKKNTQYF.

V usage is TRBV6-2 or TRBV6-3 and J usage is TRBJ1-2; D is unresolved. V was clipped by 4 bases and J by 4 bases, with 19 bases between them. The CDR3 loop spans 16 amino acids. Germline lookup yields CDR1 MNHEY and CDR2 SVGEGT. CDR3 protein: CASSLEGPVLGYGYTF. Written as DNA, the CDR3 is TGTGCCAGCAGTTTGGAGGGTCCAGTTCTTGGCTATGGCTACACCTTC.

The chain uses TRBV7-3 and TRBJ1-4; no firm D call. Germline assignment: CDR1 SGHTA and CDR2 FQGTGA. The V end was cut by 6 bases, the J end by 4 bases, with 12 bases between. The CDR3 runs to 14 residues. CDR3 bases: TGTGCCAGCAGGTCGACGGGTATTAATGAAAAACTGTTTTTT. Translation gives CASRSTGINEKLFF.

The V call is TRBV19, the J call TRBJ1-5; no clear D gene. The CDR3 is made up of 15 amino acids. The V end lost 5 bases, the J end lost 6 bases, and 17 bases lay between the germline ends. CDR1 is LNHDA, CDR2 SQIVND, per germline (reference sequence). CDR3 sequence (DNA): TGTGCCAGTAGTCCGGAGGCGGTTTTCGGTCAGCCCCAGCATTTT. Translated: CASSPEAVFGQPQHF.

On this clone itself: Germline and junction disagree at one end, which may indicate a read error. The chain couples TRBV7-2 to TRBJ2-6; 7 bases agree with TRBD1. The CDR3 contains 13 residues. Per the germline V gene, CDR1 is SGHTA and CDR2 is FQGNSA. Written as DNA, the CDR3 is TGTGCCAGCAGCTTAGGTCCCGGGACAGAGGTTTCTTTC. As protein: CASSLGPGTEVSF.

V usage is TRBV7-2 and J usage is TRBJ2-5, with D possibly being TRBD2 (7 bases). The germline V gene encodes CDR1 SGHTA and CDR2 FQGNSA. V was shortened by 6 bases and J by 2 bases, with 16 bases between the two germline ends. The CDR3 has 15 amino acids. The CDR3: CASSPPRGGQETQYF. The CDR3 DNA reads TGTGCCAGCAGTCCCCCTAGGGGGGGTCAAGAGACCCAGTACTTC.

The gene calls are TRBV5-4 and TRBJ2-1, with TRBD2 matching over 8 bases. Trimming at V came to 3 bases and at J to 7 bases, leaving 9 bases not matched to a gene. The CDR3 runs to 15 residues. Looked up from germline, CDR1 is SGHNT and CDR2 is YYREEE (reference sequence). The CDR3 reads CASSSAGGLVNEQFF. The CDR3 bases are TGTGCCAGCAGCTCTGCGGGGGGCCTGGTAAATGAGCAGTTCTTC.

The chain joins TRBV27 to TRBJ1-1; D call uncertain. The germline CDR1 and CDR2 sequences are MNHEY and SMNVEV (reference sequence). Trimming shortened V by 4 bases and J by 1 base, and 7 bases separated the two germline ends. CDR3 length: 13 residues. The CDR3 DNA is TGTGCCAGCAGTTCGTCACAGAACACTGAAGCTTTCTTT. This codes for CASSSSQNTEAFF.

The genes are TRBV27 and TRBJ2-3; 9 positions agree with TRBD2. This CDR3 comprises 16 residues. The V gene end was trimmed by 2 bases and the J gene end by 1 base; junction bases not matched to a gene: 4. The V gene's germline CDR1 is MNHEY and CDR2 SMNVEV (reference sequence). DNA for the CDR3: TGTGCCAGCAGTTTACGGCAGCGGGGGGGCACAGATACGCAGTATTTT. It encodes CASSLRQRGGTDTQYF.

V and J are TRBV5-1 and TRBJ1-1; TRBD1 agrees at 9 bases. The CDR3 extends over 14 amino acids. Germline CDR1 SGHRS, CDR2 YFSETQ. The V segment lost 3 bases and the J segment 4 bases; nucleotides outside the gene matches: 4. The CDR3 nucleotides read TGCGCCAGCAGCTCACAGGGGGCTCGCACTGAAGCTTTCTTT. It encodes CASSSQGARTEAFF.

The CDR3 is CASSPGTNTYEQYF. DNA of the CDR3: TGTGCCAGCAGTCCCGGGACTAACACCTACGAGCAGTACTTC. The chain recombines TRBV5-4 with TRBJ2-7; 7 nucleotides align to TRBD2. This CDR3 region has 14 residues. Germline V gene sequence: CDR1 SGHNT, CDR2 YYREEE (reference sequence). Trimming cost V 5 bases and J 2 bases; bases outside gene matches: 7. Variable domain in full (rest from reference TRBV5-4 and TRBJ2-7): ETGVTQSPTHLIKTRGQQVTLRCSSQSGHNTVSWYQQALGQGPQFIFQYYREEENGRGNFPPRFSGLQFPNYSSELNVNALELDDSALYLCASSPGTNTYEQYFGPGTRLTVT.

This chain uses TRBV6-5 with TRBJ1-2, with 7 bases matching TRBD1. Germline CDR1 MNHEY, CDR2 SVGAGI. V trimming: 4 bases; J trimming: 0 bases; junction bases outside the gene matches: 8. The CDR3 is made up of 16 amino acids. CDR3 sequence: CASSFLQGRANYGYTF. CDR3 nucleotide sequence: TGTGCCAGCAGTTTCCTACAGGGGCGAGCTAACTATGGCTACACCTTC.

The chain recombines TRBV19 with TRBJ1-5; 9 bases align to TRBD1. This CDR3 has 17 amino acids. The V and J ends lost 5 bases and 7 bases, in that order; junction bases with no gene match: 15. Germline lookup yields CDR1 LNHDA and CDR2 SQIVND (reference sequence). The CDR3 bases are TGTGCCAGTAGTCCGCCGACAGGGGGGCGCCCCCCCCAGCCCCAGCATTTT. Residues: CASSPPTGGRPPQPQHF.

The genes are TRBV2 and TRBJ2-2, with 7 bases matching TRBD1. Trimming removed 5 bases from V and 0 bases from J; junction bases left unmatched: 3. In germline, CDR1 is SNHLY, CDR2 FYNNEI. The CDR3 is 15 amino acids. CDR3 DNA: TGTGCCAGCAGTCAGGGACAGCCGAACACCGGGGAGCTGTTTTTT. It encodes CASSQGQPNTGELFF. The variable domain in full, with the rest retrieved from reference TRBV2 and TRBJ2-2, is EPEVTQTPSHQVTQMGQEVILRCVPISNHLYFYWYRQILGQKVEFLVSFYNNEISEKSEIFDDQFSVERPDGSNFTLKIRSTKLEDSAMYFCASSQGQPNTGELFFGEGSRLTVL.